Described below is a single T cell receptor (beta chain) sequence and its context. These data are taken from a study of blood T cell repertoires in COVID-19. Turning to the study itself: Acute-phase and convalescent COVID-19 samples originated in the United States, Italy and Spain. In each case, the material was cDNA or gDNA derived from T cells, B-cell-depleted T cells, or PBMCs.

Original analysis: Cell counts per sample came from amplifying reference gene primers. Measured with immunoSEQ multiplex PCR; TCRdb has only the in-frame clones, and not every one. V and J calls and clone size are those listed in that table; D and trimming were worked out from the DNA. The repertoire includes 200,000 to 300,000 clones, less than 90% of them detected once, and nearly 2% sits in the top ten. CDR3 length: 13 residues. Germline lookup yields CDR1 LGHNA and CDR2 YNFKEQ. Trimming took 8 bases from V and 1 from J, leaving 11 bases between them. The chain recombines TRBV4-2 with TRBJ1-1; no definite D call. Sequenced material: peripheral blood. The receptor comes from a young man with active or convalescent COVID-19. CDR3 sequence (DNA): TGTGCCAGCCAGATTGCGGGGAACACTGAAGCTTTCTTT. Translation gives CASQIAGNTEAFF.